This T cell receptor (beta chain) derives from a study of blood T cell repertoires in COVID-19. At the level of the study: Both acute and convalescent COVID-19 samples were obtained from the United States, Italy and Spain. T cells, B-cell-depleted T cells, or PBMCs provided the cDNA or gDNA that served as material.

The germline gives CDR1 LGHNA, CDR2 YSLEER. V was clipped by 5 bases and J by 0 bases, with 13 bases between them. This CDR3 comprises 15 residues. This clone was detected once. Original methodology: Amplified reference gene primers provided the basis for estimating nucleated cell counts. The assay was immunoSEQ multiplex PCR, and TCRdb's table has in-frame clones only and misses some. Clone size and V and J calls were adopted from that table, with D and trimming inferred from the DNA. The sample includes about 96,000 clones, 70% to 85% of them seen just once. This clonotype originated in a woman aged 60 to 75 with acute or convalescent COVID-19. The rearrangement links TRBV4-3 to TRBJ2-5, with D possibly TRBD2 on 5 matching bases. Sequencing used peripheral blood. CDR3 nucleotides: TGCGCCAGCAGCGCCCGCGGAGGAGACCAAGAGACCCAGTACTTC. Protein: CASSARGGDQETQYF.